Following are 6 T cell receptor beta chains from one sample sequenced in a study of blood T cell repertoires in COVID-19. The data were produced by immunoSEQ multiplex PCR, yet TCRdb's version contains in-frame clones alone and is incomplete. The data show hundreds of thousands of clones, roughly four fifths seen once. The specimen was peripheral blood. The receptor set was obtained from a woman aged 70 to 79 with acute or convalescent COVID-19.

The chain employs TRBV5-1 and TRBJ1-1; TRBD1 might be the D (6 bases). The CDR3 is made up of 15 amino acids. CDR1 SGHRS and CDR2 YFSETQ come from the germline V gene. Trimming left V 0 bases short and J 5 bases short, with 14 bases between. Here the CDR3 DNA reads TGCGCCAGCAGCTTGGGTTCTACAGGGATTACTGAAGCTTTCTTT. Translation gives CASSLGSTGITEAFF. Looking up the rest from reference TRBV5-1 and TRBJ1-1 gives the full variable domain: KAGVTQTPRYLIKTRGQQVTLSCSPISGHRSVSWYQQTPGQGLQFLFEYFSETQRNKGNFPGRFSGRQFSNSRSEMNVSTLELGDSALYLCASSLGSTGITEAFFGQGTRLTVV.

This sequence joins TRBV7-8 and TRBJ2-1, with TRBD2 as a possible D gene (6 bases). Trimming took 1 base from V and 1 from J, leaving 11 bases between them. The CDR3 sequence is 16 residues long. Germline CDR1 SGHVS, CDR2 FQNEAQ. This CDR3 is CASSLVGTQSYNEQFF. The CDR3 nucleotides read TGTGCCAGCAGCTTAGTCGGGACTCAGTCCTACAATGAGCAGTTCTTC.

This chain links TRBV5-1 with TRBJ1-2; 8 bases are a match to TRBD1. The CDR3 is 14 amino acids. Germline V CDR1 and CDR2: SGHRS, YFSETQ. The V and J ends lost 4 bases and 4 bases, in that order; junction bases with no gene match: 6. CDR3 DNA sequence: TGCGCCAGCAGCCTGGACAGGGCCCGCTATGGCTACACCTTC. Its protein is CASSLDRARYGYTF.

This clone was found once. This chain joins TRBV5-1 and TRBJ1-1, with TRBD1 identical over 9 bases. The V gene end was trimmed by 7 bases and the J gene end by 6 bases; junction bases not matched to a gene: 10. CDR1 is SGHRS and CDR2 is YFSETQ in the germline V gene. This CDR3 has 14 amino acids. The CDR3 is CASFPGTGSAEAFF. The DNA for the CDR3 is TGCGCCAGCTTCCCCGGGACAGGGAGCGCTGAAGCTTTCTTT.

CDR3 amino acids: CASSATGGPNEKLFF. DNA for the CDR3: TGTGCCAGCAGCGCCACAGGGGGGCCTAATGAAAAACTGTTTTTT. The chain couples TRBV5-4 to TRBJ1-4; TRBD1 agrees at 8 bases. Trimming cost V 4 bases and J 3 bases; bases outside gene matches: 5. In germline, CDR1 is SGHNT, CDR2 YYREEE (reference sequence). CDR3 length: 15 residues.

This clone turned up a few times. J is TRBJ2-7 and V is TRBV12-3 or TRBV12-4; D not certain. The CDR3 contains 12 residues. The ends were cut back, 7 bases at V and 6 bases at J, with 13 bases in the middle. The CDR3 bases are TGTGCCAGCACCTACTTCACGGGCGAGCAGTACTTC. It translates to CASTYFTGEQYF.